This TCR beta chain appears in the sequencing data of a study of Ad26.COV2.S vaccination and SARS-CoV-2 variants. Study-wide results and limits: Those who received the vaccine showed greater spike-specific TCR breadth than those given placebo.

A remark on this clone: Its specificity is unknown.

Measured with immunoSEQ multiplex PCR; TCRdb has only the in-frame clones, and not every one. Among hundreds of thousands of clones listed, around 89% were seen once. CDR3 length: 14 residues. V lost 0 bases and J 4 bases, leaving 10 bases between the germline ends. Germline V gene data show CDR1 as SGHDT and CDR2 as YYEEEE. Treatment in this sample: roughly 18 received Ad26.COV2.S at low or high dose, single or two shots; about 5 received placebo; per-sample allocation not given. Material that was analyzed had been drawn on day 63 after the first vaccine or placebo injection. It was an adult aged 18-55 years in Boston who was the donor.

This TCR was recovered from a person between 18 and 60 years old who received the Ad26.COV2.S COVID-19 vaccine or a placebo. This chain links TRBV5-6 with TRBJ1-1; D might be TRBD1 (5 bases). The sequencing here drew on peripheral blood, taken in a trial of Ad26.COV2.S vaccine versus placebo. CDR3 sequence: CASSLAWGSTEAFF. The CDR3 DNA is TGTGCCAGCAGCTTGGCGTGGGGGAGCACTGAAGCTTTCTTT.